This T cell receptor (beta chain) was found in a study of CD8+CD57+ T cells in acquired aplastic anemia. Looking at the study overall: On average, sorted CD4+ and CD8+ cells gave 2.5 to 4 ug of DNA.

With respect to this clonotype: Antigen: not known.

Sequencing was done on patients that had shown CD8+CD57+ cell expansion by flow cytometry. TCR beta VDJ and CDR3 profiles were obtained from a genomic DNA template. TCRdb ran MiXCR on the reads and lists one entry per CDR3 protein. The sample consists of 220,000 or so distinct CDR3 sequences, around three fifths of them appearing once. General study results and limits: Patients and controls shared 25 to 30 CD8+ CDR3 sequences, which appeared highly expressed in patients and within their immunodominant clones.

CDR3 length: 14 amino acids. Losses at the gene ends were 11 bases for V and 2 bases for J; bases not matched to a gene: 10. Germline V CDR1 and CDR2: ENHRY, SYGVKD. Sample: sorted CD4+, CD8+, or CD8+CD57+ T cells (not recorded which) from PBMCs. The chain couples TRBV10-3 to TRBJ2-3, with 7 positions matching TRBD1. This TCR came from a human donor with aplastic anemia. The DNA of the CDR3 is TGTGCCGCCAGCTGGACAGGAGACACAGATACGCAGTATTTT. It yields the protein CAASWTGDTDTQYF.